Sequencing of this T cell receptor (beta chain) was carried out in a study of blood T cell repertoires in COVID-19. The CDR3 runs to 13 residues. V lost 0 bases, J lost 4 bases, and 7 bases lay in between. Per germline, CDR1 SGHRS and CDR2 YFSETQ. The protocol was immunoSEQ multiplex PCR, while the TCRdb copy is restricted to in-frame clones and leaves out a portion. The table includes 80,000 to 85,000 clones, just over 85% detected once. The chain couples TRBV5-1 to TRBJ2-5; tentative D call: TRBD1 (6 bases). The sequence came from an elderly woman with acute or convalescent COVID-19. Material: peripheral blood. CDR3 sequence (DNA): TGCGCCAGCAGCTTGGAAGGGGGAGAGACCCAGTACTTC. Translated: CASSLEGGETQYF.